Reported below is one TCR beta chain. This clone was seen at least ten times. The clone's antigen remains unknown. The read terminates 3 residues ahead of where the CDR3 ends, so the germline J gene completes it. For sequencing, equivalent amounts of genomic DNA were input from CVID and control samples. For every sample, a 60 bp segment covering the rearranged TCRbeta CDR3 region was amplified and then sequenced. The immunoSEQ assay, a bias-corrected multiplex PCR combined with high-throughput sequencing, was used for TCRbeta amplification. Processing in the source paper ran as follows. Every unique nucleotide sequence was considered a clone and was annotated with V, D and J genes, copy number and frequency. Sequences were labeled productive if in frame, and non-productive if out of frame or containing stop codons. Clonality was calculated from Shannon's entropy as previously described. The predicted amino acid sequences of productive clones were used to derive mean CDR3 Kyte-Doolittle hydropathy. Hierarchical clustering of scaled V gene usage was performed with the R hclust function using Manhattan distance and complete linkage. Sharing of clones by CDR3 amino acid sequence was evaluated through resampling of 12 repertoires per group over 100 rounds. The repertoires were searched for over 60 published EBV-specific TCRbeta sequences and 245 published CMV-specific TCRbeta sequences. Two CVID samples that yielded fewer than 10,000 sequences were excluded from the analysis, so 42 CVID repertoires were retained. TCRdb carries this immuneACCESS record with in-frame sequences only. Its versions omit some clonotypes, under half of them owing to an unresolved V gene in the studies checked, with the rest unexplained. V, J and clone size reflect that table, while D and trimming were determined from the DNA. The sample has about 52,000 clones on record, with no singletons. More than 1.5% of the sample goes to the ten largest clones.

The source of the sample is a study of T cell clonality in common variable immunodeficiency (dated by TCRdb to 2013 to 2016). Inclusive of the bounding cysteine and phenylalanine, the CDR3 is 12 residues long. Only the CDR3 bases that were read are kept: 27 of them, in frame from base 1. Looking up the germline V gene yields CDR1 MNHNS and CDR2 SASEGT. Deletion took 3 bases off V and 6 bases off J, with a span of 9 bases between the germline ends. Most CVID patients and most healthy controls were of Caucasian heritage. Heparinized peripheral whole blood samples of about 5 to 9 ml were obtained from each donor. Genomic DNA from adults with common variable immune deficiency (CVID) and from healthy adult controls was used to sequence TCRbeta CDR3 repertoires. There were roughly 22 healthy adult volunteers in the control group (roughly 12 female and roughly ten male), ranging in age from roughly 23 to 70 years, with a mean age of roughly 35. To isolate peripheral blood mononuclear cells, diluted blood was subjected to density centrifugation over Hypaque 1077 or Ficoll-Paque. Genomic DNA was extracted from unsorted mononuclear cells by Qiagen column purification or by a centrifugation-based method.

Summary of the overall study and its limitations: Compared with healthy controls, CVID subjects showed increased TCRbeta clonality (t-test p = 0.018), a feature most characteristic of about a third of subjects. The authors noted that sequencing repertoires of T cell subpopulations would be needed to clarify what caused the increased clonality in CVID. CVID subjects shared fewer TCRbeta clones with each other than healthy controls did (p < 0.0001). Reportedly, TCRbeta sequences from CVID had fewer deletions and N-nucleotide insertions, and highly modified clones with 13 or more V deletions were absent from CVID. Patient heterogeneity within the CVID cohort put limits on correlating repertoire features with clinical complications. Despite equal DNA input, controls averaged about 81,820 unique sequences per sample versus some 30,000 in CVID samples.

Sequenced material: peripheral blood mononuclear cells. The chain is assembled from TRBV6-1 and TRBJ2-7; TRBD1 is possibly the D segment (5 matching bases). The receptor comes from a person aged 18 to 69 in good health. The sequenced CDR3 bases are TGTGCCAGCAGTGACTGGGGCGGCGAG. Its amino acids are CASSDWGGE. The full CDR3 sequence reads CASSDWGGEQYF.